One and the same sample provided the 12 T cell receptor beta chains below, sequenced in a study of graft-versus-host responses after intestinal transplantation. The data were produced by immunoSEQ multiplex PCR, yet TCRdb's version contains in-frame clones alone and is incomplete. This table has approximately 54,000 clones, about 90% appearing once. The sample consisted of PBMCs, taken more than 650 days after intestinal transplant. These receptors all stem from a human patient who received an intestinal transplant, so some T cells may come from the graft donor.

This clone was observed a single time. The chain carries TRBV7-8 and TRBJ2-2; D perhaps matches TRBD2 (5 bases). Germline assignment: CDR1 SGHVS and CDR2 FQNEAQ. Trimming left V 4 bases short and J 5 bases short, with 20 bases between. The CDR3 loop spans 17 amino acids. CDR3 DNA: TGTGCCAGCAGCTCGCCGGGGTTACGGAGATATACCGGGGAGCTGTTTTTT. The encoded protein is CASSSPGLRRYTGELFF.

This rearrangement joins TRBV9 to TRBJ1-2, with D tentatively TRBD1 (6 bases). This CDR3 is built from 14 residues. V lost 0 bases and J 3 bases, leaving 9 bases between the germline ends. Germline V gene sequence: CDR1 SGDLS, CDR2 YYNGEE. Here the CDR3 DNA reads TGTGCCAGCAGCGTAGCTTCAGGGGACTATGGCTACACCTTC. Protein sequence: CASSVASGDYGYTF.

The chain carries TRBV6-5 and TRBJ2-5; 7 positions match TRBD1. V gave up 6 bases and J gave up 5 bases; unmatched junction bases: 12. The V gene's germline CDR1 is MNHEY and CDR2 SVGAGI. The CDR3 sequence is 15 residues long. In DNA form, the CDR3 reads TGTGCCAGCAGAGAACTTACAGGGGTGGAGGAGACCCAGTACTTC. Its translation: CASRELTGVEETQYF.

This chain uses TRBV6-5 with TRBJ2-7, with D perhaps TRBD1 (5 bases). CDR3 length: 15 amino acids. Germline CDR1 and CDR2: MNHEY and SVGAGI. Trimming pared 2 bases from V and 0 bases from J, leaving 11 bases between. CDR3 region: CASSYGTGRSYEQYF. The CDR3 DNA sequence: TGTGCCAGCAGTTACGGCACAGGCCGCTCCTACGAGCAGTACTTC.

The gene calls are TRBV7-7 and TRBJ2-5; D is perhaps TRBD2 (5 bases). The germline V gene encodes CDR1 SSHAT and CDR2 FNYEAQ (reference sequence). The V end was cut by 5 bases, the J end by 3 bases, with 10 bases between. This CDR3 has 13 residues. CDR3 sequence reads: CASSRGFEETQYF. For the CDR3, the DNA is TGTGCCAGCAGCCGCGGGTTTGAAGAGACCCAGTACTTC. Drawing the rest from reference TRBV7-7 and TRBJ2-5, the complete variable domain is GAGVSQSPRYKVTKRGQDVTLRCDPISSHATLYWYQQALGQGPEFLTYFNYEAQPDKSGLPSDRFSAERPEGSISTLTIQRTEQRDSAMYRCASSRGFEETQYFGPGTRLLVL.

The chain combines TRBV27 with TRBJ1-4; D call uncertain. The germline V gene has CDR1 MNHEY and CDR2 SMNVEV (reference sequence). The CDR3 loop spans 16 amino acids. Trimming shortened V by 6 bases and J by 7 bases, and 21 bases separated the two germline ends. The CDR3, as DNA: TGTGCCAGCAGCCCCACCCGGATCAGCCCACCTGAAAAACTGTTTTTT. Translated: CASSPTRISPPEKLFF.

The chain combines TRBV2 with TRBJ1-1; unclear D gene. V was pared by 8 bases and J by 4 bases, with 17 bases between. Looked up from germline, CDR1 is SNHLY and CDR2 is FYNNEI. CDR3 size: 14 residues. CDR3 DNA: TGTGCCAGCGTCGGTCTCTCGGTCGGCACTGAAGCTTTCTTT. As protein: CASVGLSVGTEAFF.

This chain connects TRBV6-6 to TRBJ1-2; the D gene is possibly TRBD1 (5 bases). CDR3 length: 12 amino acids. Germline V CDR1 and CDR2: MNHNY, SVGAGI (reference sequence). The V and J ends lost 8 bases and 7 bases respectively, with 14 bases between them. CDR3 in amino acids: CASGRWGVGYTF. CDR3 sequence (DNA): TGTGCCAGCGGGCGATGGGGGGTTGGCTACACCTTC.

This chain connects TRBV5-8 to TRBJ2-7, with 7 bases aligning to TRBD1. The CDR3 length is 14 residues. CDR1 and CDR2 from the germline V gene are SGHTS and YDEGEE. V was clipped by 4 bases and J by 2 bases; unmatched bases: 6. CDR3 coding DNA: TGTGCCAGCAGCGACGGGACAGACACCTACGAGCAGTACTTC. This encodes CASSDGTDTYEQYF.

The chain couples TRBV10-3 to TRBJ2-3; 10 bases fit TRBD2. Germline-derived CDR1 and CDR2 are ENHRY and SYGVKD. J lost 7 bases, V lost 6 bases, and 7 bases had no gene match. The CDR3 runs to 14 residues. The CDR3 sequence is CAIRTSGGDNTQYF. CDR3 coding DNA: TGTGCCATCAGAACCAGCGGGGGGGATAATACGCAGTATTTT.

This clone was picked up a small number of times. The V gene is TRBV11-2, the J gene TRBJ2-2; TRBD2 is a possible D gene (6 bases). The ends were cut back, 8 bases at V and 1 base at J, with 11 bases in the middle. Per the germline V gene, CDR1 is SGHAT and CDR2 is FQNNGV. This CDR3 contains 14 residues. DNA of the CDR3: TGTGCCAGCGGGGGGACCTTGAACACCGGGGAGCTGTTTTTT. Translating it yields CASGGTLNTGELFF. The full variable domain, in which reference TRBV11-2 and TRBJ2-2 provide the parts outside the CDR3, is EAGVAQSPRYKIIEKRQSVAFWCNPISGHATLYWYQQILGQGPKLLIQFQNNGVVDDSQLPKDRFSAERLKGVDSTLKIQPAKLEDSAVYLCASGGTLNTGELFFGEGSRLTVL.

This clone was picked up one time. V is TRBV5-1 and J is TRBJ2-7; TRBD1 matches 8 bases. The CDR3 contains 14 residues. CDR1 SGHRS and CDR2 YFSETQ come from the germline V gene. With 4 bases clipped from V and 3 bases from J, the junction kept 6 bases outside the gene matches. The CDR3 reads CASSPGQDYYEQYF. The DNA of the CDR3 is TGCGCCAGCAGCCCGGGACAGGACTACTACGAGCAGTACTTC.